This is a list of T cell receptor beta chains from one sample in a study of shared clonotypes between healthy human individuals. The assay was immunoSEQ multiplex PCR, and TCRdb's table has in-frame clones only and misses some. The sample has some 2,400,000 clones, 90% to 97% seen once. Sequencing was carried out using naive CD4+ T cells sorted from blood. These receptors all come from a man younger than 30 in good health. CDR3s leave out the opening cysteine and the closing phenylalanine or tryptophan. Clone size is shown for a subset of rows, as once, few, many or a class of expanded clone.

j_call	clone_size	v_call	cdr3_aa
TRBJ2-3	NA	TRBV18	ASSPGTSGSGTDTQY
TRBJ2-5	NA	TRBV11-2	ASSFRSYQETQY
TRBJ1-1	NA	TRBV6-6	ASSYLELNTEAF
TRBJ1-3	NA	TRBV18	ASSLQSIQSGNTIY
TRBJ1-4	NA	TRBV30	AYESGTGLATNEKLF
TRBJ2-7	NA	TRBV28	ASSLWADEQY
TRBJ2-1	once	TRBV5-1	ASSLGADHSYNEQF
TRBJ1-6	few	TRBV19	ASSIQGTSNSPLH
TRBJ1-2	NA	TRBV10-3	AITHGRGSYGYT
TRBJ2-6	NA	TRBV11-1	ASSLTGDGANVLT
TRBJ1-3	NA	TRBV7-2	ASSLATGTGNTIY
TRBJ2-1	NA	TRBV5-1	ASSFGLAGPSTEQF
TRBJ2-1	NA	TRBV29-1	SGTGGRGNEQF
TRBJ2-7	NA	TRBV13	ASSLGRATSYEQY
TRBJ2-1	NA	TRBV18	ASSLRLAGGDLYNEQF
TRBJ1-5	NA	TRBV19	ASTTTGKSNQPQH
TRBJ2-3	NA	TRBV19	ASSIVEGTSSITDTQY
TRBJ1-3	once	TRBV9	ASSTLGQGTNTIY
TRBJ2-1	NA	TRBV6-1	ASSEPKTGGRDEQF
TRBJ1-1	NA	TRBV7-2	ASSSDIHRAEEAF
TRBJ2-7	NA	TRBV5-1	ASSVTAGTLSYEQY
TRBJ1-3	NA	TRBV18	ASSTNQGSGNTIY
TRBJ2-1	once	TRBV11-2	ASSLGDWGTGGADEQF
TRBJ1-1	NA	TRBV11-1	ASSLPTGGAGGYTEAF
TRBJ2-1	once	TRBV28	ASIGQTVEQF
TRBJ1-4	NA	TRBV28	ASSFGTDNEKLF